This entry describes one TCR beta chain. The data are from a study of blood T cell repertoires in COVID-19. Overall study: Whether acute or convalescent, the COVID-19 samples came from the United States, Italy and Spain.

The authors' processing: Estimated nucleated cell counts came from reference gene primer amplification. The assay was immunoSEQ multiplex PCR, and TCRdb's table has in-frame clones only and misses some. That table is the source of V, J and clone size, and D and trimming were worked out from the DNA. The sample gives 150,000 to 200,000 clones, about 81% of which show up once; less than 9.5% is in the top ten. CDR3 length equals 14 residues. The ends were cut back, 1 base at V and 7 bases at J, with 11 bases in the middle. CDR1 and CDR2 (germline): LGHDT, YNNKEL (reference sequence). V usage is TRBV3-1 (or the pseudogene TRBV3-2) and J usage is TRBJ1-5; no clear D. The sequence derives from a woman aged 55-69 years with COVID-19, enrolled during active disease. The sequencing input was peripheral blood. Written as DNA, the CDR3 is TGTGCCAGCAGCCAAGGGGGAGGGTTACAGCCCCAGCATTTT. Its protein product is CASSQGGGLQPQHF.